The 19 T cell receptor beta chains below come from one sample, sequenced in a study of blood T cell repertoires in COVID-19. Clones were sequenced by immunoSEQ multiplex PCR, and TCRdb holds only the in-frame ones, with some missing. The data hold about 130,000 clones, with around 80% observed a single time. Sample: peripheral blood. These receptor sequences come from a man aged 30 to 39 with COVID-19, enrolled during active disease.

This clone was seen more than once but under ten times. In DNA, the CDR3 is TGTGCCAGCAGTGTGGGCAGGGGATGGAACTATGGCTACACCTTC. Translated, it gives CASSVGRGWNYGYTF. The chain joins TRBV2 to TRBJ1-2, with a possible D match to TRBD1 (6 bases). This CDR3 is 15 amino acids long. Per germline, CDR1 SNHLY and CDR2 FYNNEI. With 4 bases removed from V and 2 bases from J, the gap between germline ends came to 14 bases.

The chain is built from TRBV12-3 or TRBV12-4 and TRBJ2-3, with D unclear. The CDR3 sequence is 13 residues long. V was cut by 1 base and J by 6 bases, with 8 bases left in between. CDR3 protein: CASSLGDADTQYF. CDR3 DNA sequence: TGTGCCAGCAGTTTAGGAGATGCGGATACGCAGTATTTT.

This chain uses TRBV24-1 with TRBJ2-2; weak D call: TRBD2 (7 bases). Germline CDR1 reads KGHDR; CDR2 reads SFDVKD. This CDR3 region has 14 residues. Trimming pared 3 bases from V and 5 bases from J, leaving 9 bases between. This chain's CDR3 is CATSDEGGTGELFF. The CDR3 DNA sequence: TGTGCCACCAGTGATGAGGGGGGGACCGGGGAGCTGTTTTTT.

The table lists this clone with a few counts. The genes are TRBV28 and TRBJ1-5; no clear D gene. The CDR3 runs to 15 residues. Germline V lookup: CDR1 MDHEN, CDR2 SYDVKM. The ends were cut back, 4 bases at V and 0 bases at J, with 10 bases in the middle. The CDR3 DNA reads as TGTGCCAGCAGTTCCGCTACTTATAGCAATCAGCCCCAGCATTTT. This encodes CASSSATYSNQPQHF.

This clone was picked up a small number of times. Here the CDR3 DNA reads TGTGCCAGCAGTCAGGGAGGGGACACTGAAGCTTTCTTT. It is translated as CASSQGGDTEAFF. The chain is built from TRBV6-6 and TRBJ1-1, with D tentatively TRBD1 (5 bases). Trimming took off 5 bases at V and 3 bases at J, with 10 bases between the two ends. This CDR3 has 13 residues. Looked up from germline, CDR1 is MNHNY and CDR2 is SVGAGI (reference sequence).

The chain uses TRBV11-2 and TRBJ1-3; unclear D gene. V was cut by 1 base and J by 3 bases, with 10 bases left in between. CDR1 is SGHAT and CDR2 is FQNNGV in the germline V gene. The CDR3 is 15 amino acids. The CDR3 here is CASSLGSGSGNTIYF. The DNA for the CDR3 is TGTGCCAGCAGCTTAGGATCTGGGAGTGGAAACACCATATATTTT.

The chain couples TRBV5-4 to TRBJ1-1; perhaps TRBD1 as D (5 bases). The V end lost 4 bases, the J end lost 3 bases, and 16 bases lay between the germline ends. The CDR3 extends over 15 amino acids. Germline lookup yields CDR1 SGHNT and CDR2 YYREEE (reference sequence). The CDR3 sequence is CASSADGHVYTEAFF. The CDR3 nucleotides read TGTGCCAGCAGCGCAGACGGACACGTCTACACTGAAGCTTTCTTT.

The chain combines TRBV5-1 with TRBJ2-7, with TRBD1 matching over 7 bases. V lost 4 bases to trimming and J lost 5 bases; unmatched junction nucleotides: 6. Per germline, CDR1 SGHRS and CDR2 YFSETQ. The CDR3 length is 13 residues. For the CDR3, the DNA is TGCGCCAGCAGCGTAGGACAGGTCAACGAGCAGTACTTC. Its translation: CASSVGQVNEQYF. Drawing the rest from reference TRBV5-1 and TRBJ2-7, the complete variable domain is KAGVTQTPRYLIKTRGQQVTLSCSPISGHRSVSWYQQTPGQGLQFLFEYFSETQRNKGNFPGRFSGRQFSNSRSEMNVSTLELGDSALYLCASSVGQVNEQYFGPGTRLTVT.

V is TRBV11-3 and J is TRBJ1-1; no clear D gene. CDR3 length: 15 residues. In germline, CDR1 is SGHNT, CDR2 YENEEA. V gave up 2 bases and J gave up 3 bases, with 13 bases separating them. Here the CDR3 reads CASSLPYGLDTEAFF. The CDR3 nucleotides read TGTGCCAGCAGCTTACCTTACGGACTGGACACTGAAGCTTTCTTT. The complete variable domain, with remaining parts taken from reference TRBV11-3 and TRBJ1-1, reads EAGVVQSPRYKIIEKKQPVAFWCNPISGHNTLYWYLQNLGQGPELLIRYENEEAVDDSQLPKDRFSAERLKGVDSTLKIQPAELGDSAVYLCASSLPYGLDTEAFFGQGTRLTVV.

Only a few counts were recorded for this clone. The rearrangement uses TRBV5-1 and TRBJ1-4; 11 nucleotides line up with TRBD1. The CDR3 runs 17 residues. V lost 4 bases, J lost 4 bases, and 9 bases stayed unmatched. CDR1 SGHRS and CDR2 YFSETQ come from the germline V gene. CDR3 sequence (DNA): TGCGCCAGCAGCCCCGGGACAGGGGGGTCGCGTAATGAAAAACTGTTTTTT. Its translation is CASSPGTGGSRNEKLFF.

This clone was observed many times. Other DNA sequences in the sample encode the same CDR3. This chain connects TRBV7-9 to TRBJ1-5; no firm D call. Looked up from germline, CDR1 is SEHNR and CDR2 is FQNEAQ (reference sequence). This CDR3 has 14 amino acids. V gave up 1 base and J gave up 2 bases, with 6 bases separating them. CDR3: CASSLGAGNQPQHF. Written as DNA, the CDR3 is TGTGCCAGCAGCTTAGGTGCAGGCAATCAGCCCCAGCATTTT.

This chain joins TRBV28 and TRBJ1-4; D possibly corresponds to TRBD1 (5 bases). The CDR3 extends over 13 amino acids. Germline-derived CDR1 and CDR2 are MDHEN and SYDVKM. The germline V and J ends were trimmed by 8 bases and 6 bases, with 13 bases remaining between them. The CDR3 reads CASFKGRDEKLFF. CDR3 coding DNA: TGTGCCAGCTTCAAGGGGAGGGATGAAAAACTGTTTTTT.

The chain joins TRBV11-3 to TRBJ1-1, with D perhaps TRBD1 (5 bases). Germline V gives CDR1 SGHNT, CDR2 YENEEA. Trimming stripped 7 bases from V and 4 bases from J, with 19 bases between. This CDR3 comprises 15 residues. In DNA, the CDR3 is TGTGCCAGCATTAGAGACAGCGAAACTGGCACTGAAGCTTTCTTT. Its protein is CASIRDSETGTEAFF.

The CDR3 loop is CASSPKLAPTGELFF. The CDR3 DNA sequence: TGTGCCAGCAGCCCGAAACTAGCGCCCACCGGGGAGCTGTTTTTT. This chain joins TRBV5-6 and TRBJ2-2, with 7 bases that match TRBD2. The CDR3 is 15 residues long. J gave up 4 bases and V 4 bases, and 7 bases lay outside the gene matches. Germline CDR1 is SGHDT and CDR2 is YYEEEE.

The rearrangement uses TRBV18 and TRBJ2-1; 7 bases line up with TRBD2. The CDR3 is made up of 14 amino acids. Germline-derived CDR1 and CDR2 are KGHSH and LQKENI. The V and J ends lost 3 bases and 10 bases, in that order; junction bases with no gene match: 9. DNA of the CDR3: TGTGCCAGCTCACCCCTCCCTAGCGGAATCGAGCAGTTCTTC. Translation: CASSPLPSGIEQFF. Variable domain in full (rest from reference TRBV18 and TRBJ2-1): NAGVMQNPRHLVRRRGQEARLRCSPMKGHSHVYWYRQLPEEGLKFMVYLQKENIIDESGMPKERFSAEFPKEGPSILRIQQVVRGDSAAYFCASSPLPSGIEQFFGPGTRLTVL.

This clone occurred once. The chain is built from TRBV6-5 and TRBJ1-2; 9 bases map to TRBD1. V lost 2 bases, J lost 8 bases, and 6 bases stayed unmatched. CDR1 and CDR2 (germline): MNHEY, SVGAGI. CDR3 length: 14 residues. CDR3 sequence reads: CASSYQGQGGGYTF. Here the CDR3 DNA reads TGTGCCAGCAGTTACCAGGGACAGGGTGGCGGCTACACCTTC.

The rearrangement uses TRBV24-1 and TRBJ1-5; D perhaps matches TRBD1 (6 bases). Germline-derived CDR1 and CDR2 are KGHDR and SFDVKD. There are 16 residues in the CDR3. Trimming removed 4 bases at V and 4 bases at J, with 16 bases between. The CDR3 coding sequence is TGTGCCACCAGTGACACGGACAAGGGGGAAAATCAGCCCCAGCATTTT. Amino acid sequence: CATSDTDKGENQPQHF.

Regarding this clone: The junction departs from the called germline gene at one end, perhaps through a read error. V and J are TRBV7-8 and TRBJ1-1; D ambiguous. From germline, CDR1 is SGHVS and CDR2 FQNEAQ. CDR3 length: 14 residues. The CDR3 sequence is CASSYPVPNAEAFF. The CDR3 DNA reads TGTGCCAGCAGCTATCCGGTCCCGAACGCTGAAGCTTTCTTT.

The chain recombines TRBV27 with TRBJ1-1; D gene uncertain. The CDR3 sequence is 13 residues long. V was trimmed by 3 bases and J by 1 base, leaving 6 bases between them. Germline assignment: CDR1 MNHEY and CDR2 SMNVEV (reference sequence). DNA of the CDR3: TGTGCCAGCAGTTTCTCGTGGAACACTGAAGCTTTCTTT. It translates to CASSFSWNTEAFF.